A selection of T cell receptor beta chains follows, all from one sample in a study of T cell responses to AZD1222 COVID-19 vaccine. TCRdb keeps only in-frame clones here, not all; method: immunoSEQ multiplex PCR. The sample contains 100,000 to 140,000 clones, 87% of which appear only once. This specimen consisted of peripheral blood, obtained on day 0 of AZD1222 vaccination. The receptors come from an adult in good health. The CDR3 runs from the conserved cysteine through the conserved F or W. D genes are given only for firm matches. Size values are once, few and many counts, or a class for expanded clones, and some rows have none.

clone_size,cdr3_length,d_call,v_call,j_call,cdr3_nt,cdr3_aa
.,17,.,TRBV19,TRBJ1-1,TGTGCCAGTAGTAGAACTTCGAACCGGGCCCTATCCACTGAAGCTTTCTTT,CASSRTSNRALSTEAFF
once,16,TRBD2,TRBV28,TRBJ2-3,TGTGCCAGCAGTCCCCCTAGCGGGAGAAACACAGATACGCAGTATTTT,CASSPPSGRNTDTQYF
.,15,TRBD1,TRBV25-1,TRBJ2-1,TGTGCCAGCACCACGGGACAGGGTTCCTACAATGAGCAGTTCTTC,CASTTGQGSYNEQFF
.,12,.,TRBV7-9,TRBJ2-7,TGTGCCAGCAGCCAAATAACCTACGAGCAGTACTTC,CASSQITYEQYF
.,14,.,TRBV7-2,TRBJ2-7,TGTGCCAGCAGCTTAGGGCAGGGACTGAGCGAGCAGTACTTC,CASSLGQGLSEQYF
.,14,.,TRBV18,TRBJ2-7,TGTGCCAGCTCACCGCTCCCGGGGAGTTACGAGCAGTACTTC,CASSPLPGSYEQYF
few,14,.,TRBV6-6,TRBJ1-1,TGTGCCAGCAGTGATAGGGGATCGGGTAGTGAAGCTTTCTTT,CASSDRGSGSEAFF
.,13,.,TRBV5-1,TRBJ1-1,TGCGCCAGCAGCACCGGGACTAACACTGAAGCTTTCTTT,CASSTGTNTEAFF
.,16,TRBD2,TRBV18,TRBJ2-5,TGTGCCAGCTCACCGGGACTAGCGGGAACCGGAGAGACCCAGTACTTC,CASSPGLAGTGETQYF
.,13,.,TRBV6-2/TRBV6-3,TRBJ1-5,TGTGCCAGCAGTCCCACGGAAGTTCAGCCCCAGCATTTT,CASSPTEVQPQHF
.,15,TRBD1,TRBV6-6,TRBJ1-1,TGTGCCAGCAGTTCCTCCGGGACAGGGCCCTTTGAAGCTTTCTTT,CASSSSGTGPFEAFF
.,15,.,TRBV18,TRBJ2-5,TGTGCCAGCTCATCAACTTCCTGGACGCTAGAGACCCAGTACTTC,CASSSTSWTLETQYF
.,15,.,TRBV6-5,TRBJ1-3,TGTGCCAGCAGTTACACGGGAGTACCTGGAAACACCATATATTTT,CASSYTGVPGNTIYF
.,15,TRBD1,TRBV30,TRBJ1-2,TGTGCCTGGAGGCTCGACAGGGGGTATAACTATGGCTACACCTTC,CAWRLDRGYNYGYTF
.,12,TRBD1,TRBV7-2,TRBJ2-7,TGTGCCAGCAGCAGCATTGACAGGGCAACGTACTTC,CASSSIDRATYF
.,16,TRBD1,TRBV14,TRBJ2-3,TGTGCCAGCAGCCAAGTGTGGGGGACAGGCACAGATACGCAGTATTTT,CASSQVWGTGTDTQYF
.,12,.,TRBV30,TRBJ1-6,TGTGCCTGGTCGATTGGGCCGGTTCTCCTCCACTTT,CAWSIGPVLLHF
.,14,TRBD1,TRBV19,TRBJ2-7,TGTGCCAGTAGCGAACCGGGACAGGGGTCCGAGCAGTACTTC,CASSEPGQGSEQYF
.,11,.,TRBV30,TRBJ1-2,TGTGCCTGGAGTGTTGGGAGGGGCTACACCTTC,CAWSVGRGYTF
.,14,.,TRBV19,TRBJ1-1,TGTGCCAGTAGCCGTCCGGTTTCCAACACTGAAGCTTTCTTT,CASSRPVSNTEAFF
.,14,.,TRBV5-1,TRBJ1-4,TGCGCCAGCAGCCGGGGGGGAGATAATGAAAAACTGTTTTTT,CASSRGGDNEKLFF
.,14,TRBD1,TRBV6-5,TRBJ2-5,TGTGCCGCGCTCGAACAGGGGGCGGGAGAGACCCAGTACTTC,CAALEQGAGETQYF
.,11,.,TRBV14,TRBJ1-1,TGTGCCAGCAGCAGAAACACTGAAGCTTTCTTT,CASSRNTEAFF
few,15,TRBD2,TRBV29-1,TRBJ2-1,TGCAGCGTTTCGACTGGAGCGGGAGGGTCTGGTGAGCAGTTCTTC,CSVSTGAGGSGEQFF
.,13,.,TRBV6-2/TRBV6-3,TRBJ2-2,TGTGCCAGCAGTCCCCGCGGAACCGGGGAGCTGTTTTTT,CASSPRGTGELFF
.,15,TRBD2,TRBV3-1/TRBV3-2,TRBJ2-1,TGTGCCAGCAGCAATGGACTAGCGGGAAATAATGAGCAGTTCTTC,CASSNGLAGNNEQFF
.,16,.,TRBV5-8,TRBJ2-3,TGTGCCAGCAGCCCGGACGGGACAACTAGCACAGATACGCAGTATTTT,CASSPDGTTSTDTQYF
.,16,TRBD2,TRBV6-5,TRBJ2-5,TGTGCCAGCAGTTACAATGCAGCGGGAGGGAAAGAGACCCAGTACTTC,CASSYNAAGGKETQYF
.,21,.,TRBV19,TRBJ1-2,TGTGCCAGTAGCATCTTTATTCCGGACACCCTCGGGGGGATTATTAACTATGGCTACACCTTC,CASSIFIPDTLGGIINYGYTF
few,12,.,TRBV6-1,TRBJ2-7,TGTGCCAGCAGCCGGACAGCCTACGAGCAGTACTTC,CASSRTAYEQYF
.,14,TRBD1,TRBV18,TRBJ1-5,TGTGCCACCGCCAAAGGGGGCGACAATCAGCCCCAGCATTTT,CATAKGGDNQPQHF
.,14,TRBD1,TRBV27,TRBJ2-7,TGTGCCAGCAGTCCAGGGACAGTCGCCTACGAGCAGTACTTC,CASSPGTVAYEQYF
.,14,.,TRBV6-4,TRBJ1-1,TGTGCCAGCAGTGCATCTCCTACCCTGACTGAAGCTTTCTTT,CASSASPTLTEAFF
.,17,TRBD1,TRBV9,TRBJ2-7,TGTGCCAGCAGCCCTCCATTAGACAGGGCACGACCCTACGAGCAGTACTTC,CASSPPLDRARPYEQYF
.,12,.,TRBV21-1,TRBJ2-7,TGTGCCAGCAAGCAGACCACCTACGAGCAGTACTTC,CASKQTTYEQYF
.,13,.,TRBV12-3/TRBV12-4,TRBJ2-7,TGTGCCAGCAGTTTAAGCCAGTCTTACGAGCAGTACTTC,CASSLSQSYEQYF
.,15,.,TRBV10-3,TRBJ2-7,TGTGCCATCAGTGAGTCTCGAGGGGAGGCCTACGAGCAGTACTTC,CAISESRGEAYEQYF
.,17,TRBD2,TRBV4-2,TRBJ2-2,TGTGCCAGCAGCCAACAACCAACTCTAGCGGGGGGCGGGGAGCTGTTTTTT,CASSQQPTLAGGGELFF
.,13,.,TRBV12-5,TRBJ1-1,TGTGCTAGTGACTTGGACCTTAACACTGAAGCTTTCTTT,CASDLDLNTEAFF
.,13,.,TRBV7-8,TRBJ2-7,TGTGCCAGCAGCTTAGACAAGAACTACGAGCAGTACTTC,CASSLDKNYEQYF
.,14,TRBD1,TRBV19,TRBJ2-3,TGTGCCAGTAGAACCGGACAGGGTGCAGATACGCAGTATTTT,CASRTGQGADTQYF
.,15,TRBD1,TRBV19,TRBJ2-7,TGTGCCAGTAGTATAGGCGAGGGACAGCGCTACGAGCAGTACTTC,CASSIGEGQRYEQYF
.,14,.,TRBV6-4,TRBJ1-1,TGTGCCAGCAGGCGGACCTCTCAGGGCACTGAAGCTTTCTTT,CASRRTSQGTEAFF
.,13,.,TRBV12-5,TRBJ1-3,TGTGCTAGTGGTCCAACAGGGGGAAACACCATATATTTT,CASGPTGGNTIYF
.,14,.,TRBV12-5,TRBJ1-5,TGTGCTAGTGGTTTGGGGGTTAGCAATCAGCCCCAGCATTTT,CASGLGVSNQPQHF